This T cell receptor beta chain was sequenced in a study of T cell responses to AZD1222 COVID-19 vaccine. Findings and caveats of the study: Spike-specific TCR breadth and depth were elevated following two AZD1222 doses. Targets within unmutated variant regions were reportedly found for nearly half of spike-specific TCRs. Among vaccine-associated CD4 TCRs, coverage spanned spike, with dominance at 160-218 and 743-854. Only a handful of AZD1222 recipients were seropositive at baseline.

Germline V CDR1 and CDR2: SSHAT, FNYEAQ (reference sequence). CDR3 length: 16 residues. Clones were read by immunoSEQ multiplex PCR, and TCRdb kept only the in-frame ones, dropping some. The sample shows 100,000 to 120,000 clones, roughly 89% of them seen only once. A note on this clone: Antigen specificity is unknown. Its ends do not fully match the called genes, so a read error is possible.

Sequences were derived from peripheral blood, sampled on day 0 of MenACWY control vaccination. The gene calls are TRBV7-7 and TRBJ2-1; TRBD1 or TRBD2 may be the D gene (6 bases each). The sequence was collected from an adult in good health. CDR3 DNA: TGTGCTAGCAGCTTAGCGGCAGGGGACACCTACAATGAGCAGTTCTTC. The encoded protein is CASSLAAGDTYNEQFF.